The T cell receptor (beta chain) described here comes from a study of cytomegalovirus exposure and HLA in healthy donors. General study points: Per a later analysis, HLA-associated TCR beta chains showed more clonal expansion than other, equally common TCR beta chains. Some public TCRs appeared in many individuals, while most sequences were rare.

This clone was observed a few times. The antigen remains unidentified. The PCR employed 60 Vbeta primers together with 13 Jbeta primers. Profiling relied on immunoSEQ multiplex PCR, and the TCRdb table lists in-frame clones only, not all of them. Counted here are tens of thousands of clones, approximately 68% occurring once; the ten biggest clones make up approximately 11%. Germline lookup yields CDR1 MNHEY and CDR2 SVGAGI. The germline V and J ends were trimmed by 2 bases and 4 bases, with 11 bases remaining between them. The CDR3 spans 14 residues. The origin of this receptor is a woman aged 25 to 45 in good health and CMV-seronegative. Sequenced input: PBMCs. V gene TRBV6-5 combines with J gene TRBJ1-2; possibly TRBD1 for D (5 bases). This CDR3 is CASSYRDSSYGYTF. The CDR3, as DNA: TGTGCCAGCAGTTACCGGGACTCCAGCTATGGCTACACCTTC.